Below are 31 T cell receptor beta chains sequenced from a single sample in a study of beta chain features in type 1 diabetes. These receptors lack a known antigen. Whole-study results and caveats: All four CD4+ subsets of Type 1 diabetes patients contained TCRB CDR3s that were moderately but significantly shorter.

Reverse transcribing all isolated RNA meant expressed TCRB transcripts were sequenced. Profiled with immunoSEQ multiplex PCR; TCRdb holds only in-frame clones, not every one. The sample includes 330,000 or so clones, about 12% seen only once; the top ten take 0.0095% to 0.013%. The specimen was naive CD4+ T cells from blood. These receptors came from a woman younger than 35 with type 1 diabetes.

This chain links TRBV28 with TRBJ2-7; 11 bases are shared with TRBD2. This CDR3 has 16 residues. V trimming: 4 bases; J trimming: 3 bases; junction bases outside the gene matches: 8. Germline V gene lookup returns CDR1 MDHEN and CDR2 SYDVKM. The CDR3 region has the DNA TGTGCCAGCAGTTCCCTACTAGCGGGAGCTTTCTACGAGCAGTACTTC. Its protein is CASSSLLAGAFYEQYF.

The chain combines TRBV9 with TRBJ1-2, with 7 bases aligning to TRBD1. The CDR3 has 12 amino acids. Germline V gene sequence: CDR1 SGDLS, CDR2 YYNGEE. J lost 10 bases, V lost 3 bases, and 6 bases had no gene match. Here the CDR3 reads CASSDRGNAYTF. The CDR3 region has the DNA TGTGCCAGCAGCGACAGGGGAAACGCCTACACCTTC.

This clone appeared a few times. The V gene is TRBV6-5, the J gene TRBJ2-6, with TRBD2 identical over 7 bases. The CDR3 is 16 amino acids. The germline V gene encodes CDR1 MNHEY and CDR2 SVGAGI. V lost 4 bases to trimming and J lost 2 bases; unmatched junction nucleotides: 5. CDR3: CASSSGRVPGANVLTF. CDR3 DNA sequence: TGTGCCAGCAGTTCAGGGAGGGTCCCTGGGGCCAACGTCCTGACTTTC.

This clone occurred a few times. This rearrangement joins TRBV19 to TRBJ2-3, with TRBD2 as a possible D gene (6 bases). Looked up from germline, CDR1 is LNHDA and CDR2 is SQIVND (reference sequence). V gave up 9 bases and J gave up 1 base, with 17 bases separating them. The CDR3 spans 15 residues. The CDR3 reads CASSPGTGRTDTQYF. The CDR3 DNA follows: TGTGCCAGCTCCCCCGGGACTGGGCGCACAGATACGCAGTATTTT.

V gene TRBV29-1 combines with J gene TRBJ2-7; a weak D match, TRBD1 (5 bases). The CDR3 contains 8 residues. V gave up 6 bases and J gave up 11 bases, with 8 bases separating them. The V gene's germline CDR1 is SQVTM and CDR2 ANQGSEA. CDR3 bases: TGCAGCGTCGGACAAAAGTACTTC. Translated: CSVGQKYF.

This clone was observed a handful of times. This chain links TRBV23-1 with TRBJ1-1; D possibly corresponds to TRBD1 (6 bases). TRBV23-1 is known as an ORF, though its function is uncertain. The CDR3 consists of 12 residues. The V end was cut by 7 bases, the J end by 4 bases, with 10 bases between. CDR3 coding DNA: TGCGCCAGCACCCAACAGGGCACTGAAGCTTTCTTT. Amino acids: CASTQQGTEAFF.

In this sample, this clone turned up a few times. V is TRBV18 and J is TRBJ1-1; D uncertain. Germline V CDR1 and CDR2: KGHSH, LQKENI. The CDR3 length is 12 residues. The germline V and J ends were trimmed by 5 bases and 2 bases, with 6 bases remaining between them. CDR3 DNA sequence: TGTGCCAGCTCAGGAGGAAACACTGAAGCTTTCTTT. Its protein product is CASSGGNTEAFF.

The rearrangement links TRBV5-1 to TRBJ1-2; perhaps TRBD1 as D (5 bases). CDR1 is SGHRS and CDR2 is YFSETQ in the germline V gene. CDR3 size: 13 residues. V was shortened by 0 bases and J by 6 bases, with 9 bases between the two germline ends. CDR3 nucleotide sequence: TGCGCCAGCAGCTTGGTGGGGCCTCATGGCTACACCTTC. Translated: CASSLVGPHGYTF. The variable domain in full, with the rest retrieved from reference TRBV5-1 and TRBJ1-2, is KAGVTQTPRYLIKTRGQQVTLSCSPISGHRSVSWYQQTPGQGLQFLFEYFSETQRNKGNFPGRFSGRQFSNSRSEMNVSTLELGDSALYLCASSLVGPHGYTFGSGTRLTVV.

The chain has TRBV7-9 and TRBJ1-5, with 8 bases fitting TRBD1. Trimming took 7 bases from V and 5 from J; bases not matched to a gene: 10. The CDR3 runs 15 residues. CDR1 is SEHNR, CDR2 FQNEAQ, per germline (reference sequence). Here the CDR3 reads CASTGGLGPYQPQHF. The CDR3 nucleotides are TGTGCCAGCACAGGGGGCCTGGGTCCATATCAGCCCCAGCATTTT.

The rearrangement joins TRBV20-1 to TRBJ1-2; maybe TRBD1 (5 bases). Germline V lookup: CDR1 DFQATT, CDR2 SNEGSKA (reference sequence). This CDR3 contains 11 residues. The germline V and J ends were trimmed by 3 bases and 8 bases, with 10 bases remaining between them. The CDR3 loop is CSASQGRGYTF. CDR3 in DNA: TGCAGTGCTAGCCAGGGAAGGGGCTACACCTTC.

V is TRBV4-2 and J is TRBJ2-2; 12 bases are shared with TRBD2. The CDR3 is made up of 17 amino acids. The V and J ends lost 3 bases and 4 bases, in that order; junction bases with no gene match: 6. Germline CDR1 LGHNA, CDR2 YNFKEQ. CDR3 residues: CASSQGGLAGITGELFF. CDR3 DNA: TGTGCCAGCAGCCAGGGAGGACTAGCGGGGATCACCGGGGAGCTGTTTTTT.

The CDR3, as DNA: TGTGCCAGCTCACGTTGGACAGGGTCCCTGGGAGAGCAGTACTTC. This sequence encodes CASSRWTGSLGEQYF. The chain recombines TRBV18 with TRBJ2-7; 8 nucleotides align to TRBD1. V gave up 4 bases and J gave up 7 bases; unmatched junction bases: 12. In germline, CDR1 is KGHSH, CDR2 LQKENI. This CDR3 comprises 15 residues.

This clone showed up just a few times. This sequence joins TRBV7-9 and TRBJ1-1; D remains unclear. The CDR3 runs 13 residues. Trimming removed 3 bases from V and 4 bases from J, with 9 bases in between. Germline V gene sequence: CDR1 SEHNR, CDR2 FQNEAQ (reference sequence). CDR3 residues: CASSFETGTEAFF. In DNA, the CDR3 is TGTGCCAGCAGCTTTGAGACGGGCACTGAAGCTTTCTTT. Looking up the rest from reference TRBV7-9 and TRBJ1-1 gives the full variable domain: DTGVSQNPRHKITKRGQNVTFRCDPISEHNRLYWYRQTLGQGPEFLTYFQNEAQLEKSRLLSDRFSAERPKGSFSTLEIQRTEQGDSAMYLCASSFETGTEAFFGQGTRLTVV.

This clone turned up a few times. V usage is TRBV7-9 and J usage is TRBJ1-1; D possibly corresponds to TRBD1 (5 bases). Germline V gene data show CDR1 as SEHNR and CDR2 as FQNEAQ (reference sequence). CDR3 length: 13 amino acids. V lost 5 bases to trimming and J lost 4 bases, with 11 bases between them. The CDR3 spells CASSPLGGTEAFF. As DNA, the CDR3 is TGTGCCAGCAGCCCTCTCGGGGGCACTGAAGCTTTCTTT.

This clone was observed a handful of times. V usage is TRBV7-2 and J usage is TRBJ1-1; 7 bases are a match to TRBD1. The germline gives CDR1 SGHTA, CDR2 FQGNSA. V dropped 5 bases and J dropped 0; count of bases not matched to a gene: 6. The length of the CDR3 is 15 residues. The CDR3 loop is CASSLRQGVNTEAFF. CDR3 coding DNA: TGTGCCAGCAGCCTCCGACAGGGCGTGAACACTGAAGCTTTCTTT.

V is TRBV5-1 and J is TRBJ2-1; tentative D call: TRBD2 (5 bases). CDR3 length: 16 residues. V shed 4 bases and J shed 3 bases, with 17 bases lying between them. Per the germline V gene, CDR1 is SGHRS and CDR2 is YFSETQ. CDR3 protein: CASSPLAGARYNEQFF. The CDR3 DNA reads TGCGCCAGCAGCCCCCTGGCGGGCGCCCGCTACAATGAGCAGTTCTTC.

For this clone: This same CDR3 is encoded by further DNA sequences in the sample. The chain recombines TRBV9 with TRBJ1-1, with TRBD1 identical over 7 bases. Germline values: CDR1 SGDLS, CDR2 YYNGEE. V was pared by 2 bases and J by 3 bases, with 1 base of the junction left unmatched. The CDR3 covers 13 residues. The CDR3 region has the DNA TGTGCCAGCAGCGTCGACAGGGACACTGAAGCTTTCTTT. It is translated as CASSVDRDTEAFF.

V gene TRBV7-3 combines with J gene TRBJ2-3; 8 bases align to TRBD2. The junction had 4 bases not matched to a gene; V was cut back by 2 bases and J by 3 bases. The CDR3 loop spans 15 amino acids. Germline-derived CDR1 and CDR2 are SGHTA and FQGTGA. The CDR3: CASSLDLAGTDTQYF. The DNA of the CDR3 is TGTGCCAGCAGCTTAGACTTAGCGGGAACAGATACGCAGTATTTT.

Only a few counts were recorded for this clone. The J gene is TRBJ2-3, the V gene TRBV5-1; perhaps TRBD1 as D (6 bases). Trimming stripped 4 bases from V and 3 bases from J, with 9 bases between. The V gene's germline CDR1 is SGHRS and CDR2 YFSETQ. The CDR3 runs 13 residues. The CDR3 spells CASSPTGTDTQYF. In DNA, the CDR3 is TGCGCCAGCAGCCCCACAGGGACAGATACGCAGTATTTT.

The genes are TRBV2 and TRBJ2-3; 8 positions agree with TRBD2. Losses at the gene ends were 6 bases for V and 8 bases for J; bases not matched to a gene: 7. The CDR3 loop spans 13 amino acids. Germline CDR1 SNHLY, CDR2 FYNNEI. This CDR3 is CASSGTSFVTQYF. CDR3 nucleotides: TGTGCCAGCAGCGGGACTAGTTTTGTTACGCAGTATTTT.

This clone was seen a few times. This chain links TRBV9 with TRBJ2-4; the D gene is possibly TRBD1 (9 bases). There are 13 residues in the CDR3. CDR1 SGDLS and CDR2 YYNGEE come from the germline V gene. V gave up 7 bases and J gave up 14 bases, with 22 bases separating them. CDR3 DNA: TGTGCCAGCTCCACGACGGGGGGGACAGGGAAGTACTTC. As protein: CASSTTGGTGKYF.

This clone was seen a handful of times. CDR3 DNA sequence: TGCGCCAGCAGCCCCGGGACAGTGAACACTGAAGCTTTCTTT. It encodes CASSPGTVNTEAFF. The chain recombines TRBV5-1 with TRBJ1-1, with 7 bases identical to TRBD1. J lost 0 bases, V lost 4 bases, and 3 bases had no gene match. Per the germline V gene, CDR1 is SGHRS and CDR2 is YFSETQ. CDR3 length: 14 residues.

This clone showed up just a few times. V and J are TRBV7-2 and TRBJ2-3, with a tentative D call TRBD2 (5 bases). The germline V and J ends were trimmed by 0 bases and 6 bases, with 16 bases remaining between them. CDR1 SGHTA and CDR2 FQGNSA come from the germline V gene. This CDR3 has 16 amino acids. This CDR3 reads CASSLALIPGGDTQYF. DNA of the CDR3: TGTGCCAGCAGCTTAGCGCTTATCCCCGGCGGGGATACGCAGTATTTT.

CDR3 in amino acids: CASSRPTGKNTEAFF. CDR3 nucleotide sequence: TGCGCCAGCAGCCGACCGACAGGAAAGAACACTGAAGCTTTCTTT. The chain employs TRBV4-1 and TRBJ1-1, with TRBD1 as a possible D gene (6 bases). CDR3 length: 15 residues. Germline CDR1 MGHRA, CDR2 YSYEKL. Trimming took off 4 bases at V and 1 base at J, with 13 bases between the two ends.

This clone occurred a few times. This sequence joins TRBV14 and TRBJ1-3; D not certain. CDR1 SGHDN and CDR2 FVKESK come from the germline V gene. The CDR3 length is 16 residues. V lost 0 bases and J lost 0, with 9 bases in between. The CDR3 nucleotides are TGTGCCAGCAGCCAAGAGCGGCAGTTCTCTGGAAACACCATATATTTT. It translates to CASSQERQFSGNTIYF.

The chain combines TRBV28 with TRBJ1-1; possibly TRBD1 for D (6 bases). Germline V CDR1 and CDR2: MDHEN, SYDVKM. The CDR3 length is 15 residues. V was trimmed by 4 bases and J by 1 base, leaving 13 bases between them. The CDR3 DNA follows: TGTGCCAGCAGTTCCCGCCCGACAGGGAACACTGAAGCTTTCTTT. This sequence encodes CASSSRPTGNTEAFF.

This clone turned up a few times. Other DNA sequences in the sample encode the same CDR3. As DNA, the CDR3 is TGCGCCAGCAGCCAAGGGAGGAGCGCAGATACGCAGTATTTT. Translation gives CASSQGRSADTQYF. J is TRBJ2-3 and V is TRBV4-3; a possible D gene is TRBD2 (5 bases). Germline-derived CDR1 and CDR2 are LGHNA and YSLEER. V lost 1 base and J 4 bases, leaving 9 bases between the germline ends. This CDR3 spans 14 amino acids.

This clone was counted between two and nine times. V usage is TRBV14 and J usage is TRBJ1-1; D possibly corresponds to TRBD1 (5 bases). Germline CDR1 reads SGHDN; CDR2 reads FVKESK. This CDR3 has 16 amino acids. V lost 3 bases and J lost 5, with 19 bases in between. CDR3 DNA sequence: TGTGCCAGCAGCCATAACGGGAGCCCCCGGGGGACTGAAGCTTTCTTT. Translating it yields CASSHNGSPRGTEAFF.

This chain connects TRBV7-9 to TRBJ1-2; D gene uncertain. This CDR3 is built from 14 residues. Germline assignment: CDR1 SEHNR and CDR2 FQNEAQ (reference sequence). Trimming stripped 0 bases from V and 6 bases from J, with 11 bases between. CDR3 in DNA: TGTGCCAGCAGCTTAGCTAATCCCGGGAATGGCTACACCTTC. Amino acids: CASSLANPGNGYTF.

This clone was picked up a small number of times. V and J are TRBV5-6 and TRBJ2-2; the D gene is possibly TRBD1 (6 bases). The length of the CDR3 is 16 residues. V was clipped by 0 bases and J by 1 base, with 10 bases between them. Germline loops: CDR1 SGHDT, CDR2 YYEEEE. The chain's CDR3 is CASSLVVRGNTGELFF. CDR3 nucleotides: TGTGCCAGCAGCTTGGTGGTCAGGGGGAACACCGGGGAGCTGTTTTTT.

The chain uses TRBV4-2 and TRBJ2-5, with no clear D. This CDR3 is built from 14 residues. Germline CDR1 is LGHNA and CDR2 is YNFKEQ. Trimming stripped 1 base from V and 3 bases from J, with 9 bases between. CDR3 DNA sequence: TGTGCCAGCAGCCAAGTTACAGCTAAAGAGACCCAGTACTTC. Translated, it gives CASSQVTAKETQYF.